Shown below are 15 T cell receptor beta chains from a single sample sequenced in a study of chemoradiotherapy in HPV16-positive cancers. Sequencing used immunoSEQ multiplex PCR; TCRdb keeps in-frame clones, though not all of them. Of 17,000 or so clones listed, 85% to 95% are singletons. Specimen: blood, collected from a patient who underwent chemoradiotherapy. The receptors come from a human donor with HPV-associated anogenital cancer.

The V and J genes are TRBV10-3 and TRBJ1-1, with D perhaps TRBD1 (5 bases). V lost 5 bases and J 4 bases, leaving 11 bases between the germline ends. This CDR3 contains 13 residues. Per germline, CDR1 ENHRY and CDR2 SYGVKD. As DNA, the CDR3 is TGTGCCATCAGTCCTTCAGGGAGCACTGAAGCTTTCTTT. Residues: CAISPSGSTEAFF.

V gene TRBV29-1 combines with J gene TRBJ2-5; TRBD1 matches at 10 bases. The DNA end is a closer match to TRBJ2-7, so the J assignment may be wrong. The germline CDR1 and CDR2 sequences are SQVTM and ANQGSEA. This CDR3 spans 13 amino acids. The CDR3 DNA sequence: TGCAGCGTCATAGGGACAGGGGATTACGAGCAGTACTTC. Translating gives CSVIGTGDYEQYF.

V gene TRBV7-2 combines with J gene TRBJ1-1; D is perhaps TRBD1 (6 bases). Trimming shortened V by 7 bases and J by 4 bases, and 16 bases separated the two germline ends. The germline gives CDR1 SGHTA, CDR2 FQGNSA. There are 14 residues in the CDR3. The CDR3, as DNA: TGTGCCAGCAACTACGTGGTAGGGGGCACTGAAGCTTTCTTT. It yields the protein CASNYVVGGTEAFF.

The chain has TRBV30 and TRBJ2-6; D is perhaps TRBD1 or TRBD2 (6 bases each). The germline V and J ends were trimmed by 0 bases and 2 bases, with 11 bases remaining between them. CDR1 is GTSNPN, CDR2 SVGIG, per germline (reference sequence). The CDR3 spans 16 residues. CDR3 nucleotide sequence: TGTGCCTGGAGTGTAGGGGGGAAAGCTGGGGCCAACGTCCTGACTTTC. Translated: CAWSVGGKAGANVLTF.

The chain carries TRBV6-1 and TRBJ2-1; D is uncertain. Per the germline V gene, CDR1 is MNHNS and CDR2 is SASEGT. The CDR3 is made up of 13 amino acids. Trimming pared 2 bases from V and 8 bases from J, leaving 10 bases between. This chain's CDR3 is CASSERDWDEQFF. The DNA for the CDR3 is TGTGCCAGCAGTGAAAGGGATTGGGATGAGCAGTTCTTC.

The V call is TRBV13, the J call TRBJ2-3, with D possibly matching TRBD1 (7 bases). The germline V and J ends were trimmed by 3 bases and 5 bases, with 18 bases remaining between them. Germline V lookup: CDR1 PRHDT, CDR2 FYEKMQ (reference sequence). The CDR3 consists of 16 residues. CDR3 DNA: TGTGCCAGCAGCTTCCGTCAGGACAGGCGGGGAGATACGCAGTATTTT. As protein: CASSFRQDRRGDTQYF.

This rearrangement joins TRBV28 to TRBJ1-2; D is undetermined. Per the germline V gene, CDR1 is MDHEN and CDR2 is SYDVKM. The V end was cut by 4 bases, the J end by 2 bases, with 5 bases between. The CDR3 runs to 12 residues. Written as DNA, the CDR3 is TGTGCCAGCAGTTCCAGCAACTATGGCTACACCTTC. Translated: CASSSSNYGYTF.

This chain uses TRBV19 with TRBJ1-4, with TRBD1 identical over 9 bases. V trimming: 5 bases; J trimming: 8 bases; junction bases outside the gene matches: 12. Per germline, CDR1 LNHDA and CDR2 SQIVND (reference sequence). The CDR3 spans 16 residues. The CDR3 DNA reads TGTGCCAGTAGTCCAGACCGGGACAGGGTTCGGGAAAAACTGTTTTTT. Its protein product is CASSPDRDRVREKLFF.

J is TRBJ2-3 and V is TRBV18, with 12 nucleotides matching TRBD1. The germline V gene encodes CDR1 KGHSH and CDR2 LQKENI. CDR3 size: 16 residues. With V trimmed by 4 bases and J by 4 bases, 6 bases remained unmatched. The CDR3 coding sequence is TGTGCCAGCTCACAAACCGGGACAGGGGGCCCAGATACGCAGTATTTT. It encodes CASSQTGTGGPDTQYF. Full variable domain (rest looked up from reference TRBV18 and TRBJ2-3): NAGVMQNPRHLVRRRGQEARLRCSPMKGHSHVYWYRQLPEEGLKFMVYLQKENIIDESGMPKERFSAEFPKEGPSILRIQQVVRGDSAAYFCASSQTGTGGPDTQYFGPGTRLTVL.

This chain uses TRBV15 with TRBJ1-5; the D gene is possibly TRBD1 (5 bases). Germline V gives CDR1 LNHNV, CDR2 YYDKDF (reference sequence). This CDR3 region has 15 residues. The V gene lost 3 bases and the J gene lost 6 bases, with 15 bases spanning the gap. In DNA form, the CDR3 reads TGTGCCACCAGCAGGACCCAGGGAGGTCTTCAGCCCCAGCATTTT. Its translation: CATSRTQGGLQPQHF.

The chain is built from TRBV7-2 and TRBJ2-2, with 9 bases identical to TRBD1. The CDR3 covers 17 residues. Germline V gene data show CDR1 as SGHTA and CDR2 as FQGNSA. V lost 5 bases, J lost 4 bases, and 11 bases stayed unmatched. This CDR3 reads CASSRRTGDRGTGELFF. The DNA of the CDR3 is TGTGCCAGCAGCCGCCGGACAGGGGACCGGGGCACCGGGGAGCTGTTTTTT.

The gene calls are TRBV27 and TRBJ2-5; 7 positions agree with TRBD2. There are 15 residues in the CDR3. The V and J ends lost 2 bases and 1 base, in that order; junction bases with no gene match: 4. Germline CDR1 MNHEY, CDR2 SMNVEV (reference sequence). CDR3: CASSLVGGIQETQYF. CDR3 nucleotide sequence: TGTGCCAGCAGTTTAGTGGGGGGGATCCAAGAGACCCAGTACTTC.

The V and J genes are TRBV19 and TRBJ2-2; 11 bases match TRBD1. Germline CDR1 is LNHDA and CDR2 is SQIVND (reference sequence). Trimming took 0 bases from V and 6 from J; bases not matched to a gene: 3. The CDR3 extends over 16 amino acids. The CDR3, as DNA: TGTGCCAGTAGTATAGACGGGACAGGGGGGTCCGGGGAGCTGTTTTTT. This encodes CASSIDGTGGSGELFF.

CDR3 sequence (DNA): TGTGCCAGCTCACCACCCTCAGTAGTGGAGACCCAGTACTTC. As protein: CASSPPSVVETQYF. V gene TRBV18 combines with J gene TRBJ2-5; D unresolved. The CDR3 is 14 residues long. The V and J ends lost 0 bases and 5 bases respectively, with 10 bases between them. Germline V gene data show CDR1 as KGHSH and CDR2 as LQKENI.

The chain uses TRBV4-3 and TRBJ2-5, with D hard to call. The V gene's germline CDR1 is LGHNA and CDR2 YSLEER. Trimming left V 1 base short and J 5 bases short, with 23 bases between. This CDR3 has 18 amino acids. The CDR3 spells CASSQGAPSNLGTETQYF. CDR3 DNA sequence: TGCGCCAGCAGCCAAGGGGCACCGTCGAATTTAGGAACGGAGACCCAGTACTTC.